This paragraph reports one T cell receptor (beta chain). The germline CDR1 and CDR2 sequences are MNHEY and SMNVEV (reference sequence). The J segment lost 4 bases and the V segment lost 5 bases, leaving 5 bases of the junction unmatched. The length of the CDR3 is 14 residues. In the authors' workflow: Amplifying reference gene primers gave estimates of nucleated cell counts. Libraries were prepared by immunoSEQ multiplex PCR; TCRdb keeps only in-frame clonotypes and omits some of them. For V, J and clone size, that table is used; D and trimming come from the DNA. The table has tens of thousands of clones, approximately 84% seen once; the top ten hold approximately 18%. This sample was taken from a study of blood T cell repertoires in COVID-19. As for the study in general: The samples span acute and convalescent COVID-19 from the United States, Italy and Spain. Sample material is recorded as cDNA or gDNA derived from T cells, B-cell-depleted T cells, or PBMCs.

The sequence came from a woman of 80 years or more with acute or convalescent COVID-19. The sequenced sample consisted of peripheral blood. The chain joins TRBV27 to TRBJ1-1; TRBD1 aligns across 9 bases. The CDR3 reads CASSGTGGSTEAFF. The DNA of the CDR3 is TGTGCCAGCAGTGGAACAGGGGGCTCCACTGAAGCTTTCTTT.